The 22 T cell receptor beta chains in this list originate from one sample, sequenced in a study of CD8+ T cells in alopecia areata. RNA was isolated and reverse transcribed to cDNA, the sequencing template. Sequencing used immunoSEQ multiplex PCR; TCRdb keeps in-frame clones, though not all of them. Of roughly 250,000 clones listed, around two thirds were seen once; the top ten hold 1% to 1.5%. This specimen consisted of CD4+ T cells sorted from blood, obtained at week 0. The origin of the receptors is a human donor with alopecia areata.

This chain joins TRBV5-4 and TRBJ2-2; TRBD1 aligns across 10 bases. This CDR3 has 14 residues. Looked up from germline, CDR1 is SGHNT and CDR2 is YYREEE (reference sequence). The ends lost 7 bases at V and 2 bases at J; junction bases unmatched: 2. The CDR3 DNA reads TGTGCCAGCGGGACAGGGGATAACACCGGGGAGCTGTTTTTT. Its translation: CASGTGDNTGELFF.

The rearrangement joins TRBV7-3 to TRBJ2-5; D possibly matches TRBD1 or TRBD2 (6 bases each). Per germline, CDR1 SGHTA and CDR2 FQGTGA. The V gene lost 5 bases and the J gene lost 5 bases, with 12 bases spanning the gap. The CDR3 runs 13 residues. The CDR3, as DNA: TGTGCCAGCAGCCAAGGGGGGTCGGAGACCCAGTACTTC. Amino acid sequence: CASSQGGSETQYF.

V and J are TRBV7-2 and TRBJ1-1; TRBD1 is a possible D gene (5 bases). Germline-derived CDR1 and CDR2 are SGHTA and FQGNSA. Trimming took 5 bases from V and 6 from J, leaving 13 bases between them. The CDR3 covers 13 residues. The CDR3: CASSPGRWAEAFF. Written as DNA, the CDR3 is TGTGCCAGCAGCCCAGGGCGCTGGGCTGAAGCTTTCTTT.

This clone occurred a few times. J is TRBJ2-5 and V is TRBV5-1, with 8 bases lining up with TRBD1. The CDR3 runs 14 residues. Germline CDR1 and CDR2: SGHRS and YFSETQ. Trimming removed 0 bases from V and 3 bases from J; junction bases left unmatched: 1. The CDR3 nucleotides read TGCGCCAGCAGCTTGGCAGGGGGCGAAGAGACCCAGTACTTC. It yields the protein CASSLAGGEETQYF.

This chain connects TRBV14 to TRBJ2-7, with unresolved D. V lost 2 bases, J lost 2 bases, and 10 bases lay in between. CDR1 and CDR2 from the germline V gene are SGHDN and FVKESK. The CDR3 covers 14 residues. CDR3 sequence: CASSQKLDAYEQYF. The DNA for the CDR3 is TGTGCCAGCAGCCAAAAGTTGGACGCCTACGAGCAGTACTTC.

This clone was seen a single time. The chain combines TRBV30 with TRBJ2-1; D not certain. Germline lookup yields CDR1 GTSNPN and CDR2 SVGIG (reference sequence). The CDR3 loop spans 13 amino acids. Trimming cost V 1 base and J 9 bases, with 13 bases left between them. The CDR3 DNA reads TGTGCCTGGAGTGGTCGGGCCATCGGTGAGCAGTTCTTC. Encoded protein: CAWSGRAIGEQFF.

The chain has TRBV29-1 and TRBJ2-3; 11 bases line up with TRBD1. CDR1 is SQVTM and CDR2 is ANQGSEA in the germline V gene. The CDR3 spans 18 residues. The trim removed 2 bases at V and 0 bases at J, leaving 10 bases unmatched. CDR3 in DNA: TGCAGCGTTGAAACCGCTTCCTGGGACAGGGGGAGCACAGATACGCAGTATTTT. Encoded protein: CSVETASWDRGSTDTQYF.

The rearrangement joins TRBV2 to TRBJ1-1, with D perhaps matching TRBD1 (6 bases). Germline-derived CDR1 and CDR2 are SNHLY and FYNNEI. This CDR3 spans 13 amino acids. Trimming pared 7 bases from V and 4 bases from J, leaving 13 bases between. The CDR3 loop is CASNPQGFTEAFF. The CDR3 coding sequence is TGTGCCAGCAACCCACAGGGATTCACTGAAGCTTTCTTT.

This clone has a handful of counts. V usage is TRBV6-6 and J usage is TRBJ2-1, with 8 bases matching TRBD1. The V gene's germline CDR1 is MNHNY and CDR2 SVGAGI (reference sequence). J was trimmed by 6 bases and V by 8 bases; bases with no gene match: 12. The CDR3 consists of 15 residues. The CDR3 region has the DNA TGTGCCAGCCGACAAGACAGGGGCAGGGGCAATGAGCAGTTCTTC. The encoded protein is CASRQDRGRGNEQFF.

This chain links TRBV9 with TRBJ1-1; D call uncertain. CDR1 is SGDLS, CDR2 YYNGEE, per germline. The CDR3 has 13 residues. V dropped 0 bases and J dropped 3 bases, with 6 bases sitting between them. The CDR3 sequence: CASSVEGHTEAFF. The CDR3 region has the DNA TGTGCCAGCAGCGTAGAAGGGCACACTGAAGCTTTCTTT.

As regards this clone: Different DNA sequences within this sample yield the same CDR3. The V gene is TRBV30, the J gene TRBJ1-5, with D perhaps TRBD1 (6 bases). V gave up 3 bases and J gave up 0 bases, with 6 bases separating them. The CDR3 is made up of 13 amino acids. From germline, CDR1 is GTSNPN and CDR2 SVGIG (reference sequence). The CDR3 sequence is CAWRQGSNQPQHF. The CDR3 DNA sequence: TGTGCCTGGAGACAGGGTAGCAATCAGCCCCAGCATTTT.

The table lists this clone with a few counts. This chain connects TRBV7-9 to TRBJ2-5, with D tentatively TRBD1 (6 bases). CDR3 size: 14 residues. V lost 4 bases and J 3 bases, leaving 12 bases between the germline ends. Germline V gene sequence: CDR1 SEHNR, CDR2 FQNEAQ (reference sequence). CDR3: CASSSTGAKETQYF. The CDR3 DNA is TGTGCCAGCAGCTCGACAGGAGCAAAAGAGACCCAGTACTTC.

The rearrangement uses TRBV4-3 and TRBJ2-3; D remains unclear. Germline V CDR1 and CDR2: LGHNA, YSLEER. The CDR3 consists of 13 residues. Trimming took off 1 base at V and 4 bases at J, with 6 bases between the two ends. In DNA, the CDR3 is TGCGCCAGCAGCCAAGTGGGCTCAGATACGCAGTATTTT. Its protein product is CASSQVGSDTQYF.

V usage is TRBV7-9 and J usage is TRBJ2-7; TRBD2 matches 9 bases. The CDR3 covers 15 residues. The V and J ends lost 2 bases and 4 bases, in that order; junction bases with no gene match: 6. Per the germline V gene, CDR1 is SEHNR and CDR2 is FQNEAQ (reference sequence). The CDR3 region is CASSLLSGGEYEQYF. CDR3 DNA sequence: TGTGCCAGCAGCTTACTTAGCGGGGGCGAGTACGAGCAGTACTTC.

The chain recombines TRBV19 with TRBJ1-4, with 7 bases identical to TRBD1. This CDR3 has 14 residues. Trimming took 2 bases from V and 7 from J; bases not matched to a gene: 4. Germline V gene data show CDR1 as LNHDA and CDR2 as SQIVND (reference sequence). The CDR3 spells CASSISRGIEKLFF. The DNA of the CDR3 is TGTGCCAGTAGTATAAGCAGGGGGATTGAAAAACTGTTTTTT. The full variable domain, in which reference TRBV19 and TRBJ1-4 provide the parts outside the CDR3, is DGGITQSPKYLFRKEGQNVTLSCEQNLNHDAMYWYRQDPGQGLRLIYYSQIVNDFQKGDIAEGYSVSREKKESFPLTVTSAQKNPTAFYLCASSISRGIEKLFFGSGTQLSVL.

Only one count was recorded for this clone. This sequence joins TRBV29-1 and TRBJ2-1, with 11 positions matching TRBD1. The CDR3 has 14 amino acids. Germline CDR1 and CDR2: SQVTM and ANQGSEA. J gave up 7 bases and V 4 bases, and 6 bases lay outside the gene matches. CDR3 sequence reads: CSVGIGQGANEQFF. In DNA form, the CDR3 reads TGCAGCGTTGGGATCGGACAGGGGGCGAATGAGCAGTTCTTC.

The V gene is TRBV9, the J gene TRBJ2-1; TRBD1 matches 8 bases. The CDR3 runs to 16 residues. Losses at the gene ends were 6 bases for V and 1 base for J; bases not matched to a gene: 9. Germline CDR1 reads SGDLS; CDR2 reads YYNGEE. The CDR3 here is CASTYGTGESYNEQFF. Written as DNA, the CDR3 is TGTGCCAGCACCTATGGGACAGGAGAATCCTACAATGAGCAGTTCTTC.

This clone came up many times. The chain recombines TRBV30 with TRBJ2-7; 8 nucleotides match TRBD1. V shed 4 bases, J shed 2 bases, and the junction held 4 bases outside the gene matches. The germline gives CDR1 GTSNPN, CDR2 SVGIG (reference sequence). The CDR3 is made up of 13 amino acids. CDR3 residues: CAWTGTGPYEQYF. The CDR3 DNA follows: TGTGCCTGGACCGGGACAGGCCCCTACGAGCAGTACTTC. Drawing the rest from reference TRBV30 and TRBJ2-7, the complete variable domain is SQTIHQWPATLVQPVGSPLSLECTVEGTSNPNLYWYRQAAGRGLQLLFYSVGIGQISSEVPQNLSASRPQDRQFILSSKKLLLSDSGFYLCAWTGTGPYEQYFGPGTRLTVT.

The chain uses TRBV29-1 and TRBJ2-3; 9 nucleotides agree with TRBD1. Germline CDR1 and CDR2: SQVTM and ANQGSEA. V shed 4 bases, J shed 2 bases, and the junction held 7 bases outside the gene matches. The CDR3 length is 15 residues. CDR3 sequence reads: CSVGRTGVITDTQYF. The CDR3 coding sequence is TGCAGCGTTGGGCGGACAGGGGTCATCACAGATACGCAGTATTTT.

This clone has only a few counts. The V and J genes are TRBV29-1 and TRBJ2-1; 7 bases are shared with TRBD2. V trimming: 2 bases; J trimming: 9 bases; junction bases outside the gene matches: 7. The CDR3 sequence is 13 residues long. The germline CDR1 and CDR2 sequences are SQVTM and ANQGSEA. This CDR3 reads CSVERERGGEQFF. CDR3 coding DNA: TGCAGCGTTGAACGGGAGCGCGGGGGTGAGCAGTTCTTC.

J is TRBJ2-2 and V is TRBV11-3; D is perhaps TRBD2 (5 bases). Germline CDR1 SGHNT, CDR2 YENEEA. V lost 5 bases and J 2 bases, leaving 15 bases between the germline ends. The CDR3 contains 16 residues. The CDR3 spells CASSPGVAANTGELFF. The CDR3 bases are TGTGCCAGCAGCCCCGGGGTGGCGGCAAACACCGGGGAGCTGTTTTTT.

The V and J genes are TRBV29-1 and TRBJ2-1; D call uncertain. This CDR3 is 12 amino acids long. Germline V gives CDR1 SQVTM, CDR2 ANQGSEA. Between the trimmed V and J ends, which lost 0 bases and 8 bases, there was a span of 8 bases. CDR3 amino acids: CSVEDRGDEQFF. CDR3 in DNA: TGCAGCGTTGAAGATCGAGGTGATGAGCAGTTCTTC.